Sequencing of this T cell receptor beta chain was carried out in a study of post-analysis software for immune sequencing data. The wider study: The cohort encompassed relapsing-remitting, secondary progressive and progressive-relapsing multiple sclerosis disease courses. General study findings and limits: Normalized Chao1 diversity was significantly lower in multiple sclerosis patients than in controls. TRBV5-6, TRBV5-1 and TRBV20-1 were among roughly 5 TRBV segments more frequent in patients than controls.

V was pared by 2 bases and J by 6 bases, with 7 bases of the junction left unmatched. Germline-derived CDR1 and CDR2 are KGHSH and LQKENI. CDR3 length equals 15 residues. This clonotype was found many times. Antigen: not known. Each TCR beta cDNA library carried unique molecular identifiers. Roughly 490,000 cDNA molecules came from around 1 to 10 million T cells. MiXCR was run by TCRdb on the PCR reads, yielding one entry per CDR3 protein. The table lists a few hundred thousand distinct CDR3 sequences, 35% to 40% of them singletons. This sequence was found in a girl aged 5 to 17 with multiple sclerosis. The sample was blood. This sequence joins TRBV18 and TRBJ2-1; 7 bases are a match to TRBD1. This CDR3 reads CASSPWDRGGNEQFF. The CDR3 bases are TGTGCCAGCTCACCATGGGACAGAGGGGGCAATGAGCAGTTCTTC. Supplemented by reference TRBV18 and TRBJ2-1, the full variable domain reads NAGVMQNPRHLVRRRGQEARLRCSPMKGHSHVYWYRQLPEEGLKFMVYLQKENIIDESGMPKERFSAEFPKEGPSILRIQQVVRGDSAAYFCASSPWDRGGNEQFFGPGTRLTVL.